Listed below are T cell receptor beta chains from one sample, sequenced in a study of regulatory T cells in long-lasting Graves disease. MiXCR, applied by TCRdb to the multiplex PCR reads, yields one record per CDR3 protein. The data show roughly 500,000 distinct CDR3 sequences, roughly 14% seen once. These data also formed part of another study, on T cells in Graves' hyperthyroidism and ophthalmopathy.

This specimen consisted of peripheral blood mononuclear cells (PBMCs), obtained at new diagnosis, from a patient treated with antithyroid drugs. These receptors came from a young man with Graves disease. Each CDR3 is given with its conserved first and last residue. D genes are given only for firm matches. A row's size may be missing; if present it is once, few, many or a size class.

>TRBD2|TRBJ2-2|few|TRBV7-9
CASSLSRIWTSGNTGELFF
TGTGCCAGCAGCTTATCCCGGATCTGGACTAGCGGGAACACCGGGGAGCTGTTTTTT
>TRBD1|TRBJ1-2|many|TRBV6-1
CASSRDRGGYTF
TGTGCCAGCAGCCGGGACAGGGGTGGCTACACCTTC
>.|TRBJ2-3|many|TRBV29-1
CSVEWPRDTQYF
TGCAGCGTTGAATGGCCTAGAGATACGCAGTATTTT
>TRBD1|TRBJ1-5|many|TRBV6-5
CASSWTGAFNQPQHF
TGTGCCAGCAGTTGGACAGGCGCCTTCAATCAGCCCCAGCATTTT
>.|TRBJ2-2|.|TRBV2
CASSETTFTGELFF
TGTGCCAGCAGCGAGACTACCTTCACCGGGGAGCTGTTTTTT
>.|TRBJ2-2|many|TRBV24-1
CATSDRQVANTGELFF
TGTGCCACCAGTGATAGACAGGTCGCGAACACCGGGGAGCTGTTTTTT
>.|TRBJ2-5|few|TRBV29-1
CSVGLVSRHETQYF
TGCAGCGTTGGACTCGTCTCGCGGCACGAGACCCAGTACTTC
>TRBD1|TRBJ2-1|few|TRBV5-4
CASSLGGTGRFEQFF
TGTGCCAGCAGTTTGGGGGGGACAGGGCGGTTTGAGCAGTTCTTC
>.|TRBJ2-6|.|TRBV20-1
CSARIDTGANVLTF
TGCAGTGCTAGAATAGACACTGGGGCCAACGTCCTGACTTTC
>.|TRBJ1-4|many|TRBV12-3/TRBV12-4
CASSFEYEKLFF
TGTGCCAGCAGTTTTGAGTATGAAAAACTGTTTTTT
>.|TRBJ2-7|many|TRBV12-5
CASGTGTVPYEQYF
TGTGCTAGTGGAACCGGGACGGTGCCCTACGAGCAGTACTTC
>.|TRBJ2-3|few|TRBV20-1
CSARDYTGGPDTQYF
TGCAGTGCTAGAGACTACACTGGAGGGCCGGATACGCAGTATTTT
>TRBD2|TRBJ2-7|few|TRBV27
CVSSPRLAGGEQYF
TGTGTCAGCAGTCCCCGGCTAGCGGGAGGCGAGCAGTACTTC
>.|TRBJ2-5|few|TRBV25-1
CASSESGWGTQYF
TGTGCCAGCAGTGAAAGCGGATGGGGGACCCAGTACTTC
>.|TRBJ2-1|.|TRBV11-2
CASSQDFGTFNEQFF
TGTGCCAGCAGCCAAGATTTTGGCACCTTCAATGAGCAGTTCTTC
>TRBD1|TRBJ1-6|many|TRBV6-9
CASSYMRDSNNSPLHF
TGTGCCAGCAGTTACATGCGGGACAGTAATAATTCACCCCTCCACTTT
>.|TRBJ1-2|.|TRBV11-2
CASSRRQSANYGYTF
TGTGCCAGCAGCCGACGACAGAGCGCTAACTATGGCTACACCTTC
>.|TRBJ2-1|many|TRBV3-1
CASSPHPGPYNEQFF
TGTGCCAGCAGCCCCCACCCAGGTCCCTACAATGAGCAGTTCTTC
>TRBD2|TRBJ2-7|few|TRBV6-9
CASSYGLEVPEQYF
TGTGCCAGCAGTTACGGACTAGAGGTCCCCGAGCAGTACTTC
>TRBD2|TRBJ2-7|many|TRBV3-1
CASSQTLTSGRYEQYF
TGTGCCAGCAGCCAAACACTGACTAGCGGGAGGTACGAGCAGTACTTC
>TRBD2|TRBJ2-7|many|TRBV11-3
CASSAGTSGGYEQYF
TGTGCCAGCAGCGCCGGGACTAGCGGGGGCTACGAGCAGTACTTC
>TRBD2|TRBJ2-5|few|TRBV5-1
CASSPGSSGATRETQYF
TGCGCCAGCAGCCCCGGCTCTAGCGGGGCTACCAGGGAGACCCAGTACTTC
>TRBD2|TRBJ2-3|many|TRBV5-6
CASSSTSGSRTQYF
TGTGCCAGCAGCTCGACTAGCGGGAGTAGGACGCAGTATTTT
>.|TRBJ2-7|many|TRBV11-2
CASSSATYEQYF
TGTGCCAGCAGCTCCGCAACCTACGAGCAGTACTTC
>TRBD2|TRBJ2-3|.|TRBV7-9
CASSLVLSGVTDTQYF
TGTGCCAGCAGCTTAGTACTTAGCGGGGTCACAGATACGCAGTATTTT
>TRBD1|TRBJ2-7|few|TRBV29-1
CSGGTGSYEQYF
TGCAGCGGGGGGACAGGGTCCTACGAGCAGTACTTC
>.|TRBJ2-5|many|TRBV2
CASSDNLETQYF
TGTGCCAGCAGTGACAATTTGGAGACCCAGTACTTC
>.|TRBJ2-6|few|TRBV3-1
CASSHSTRSGANVLTF
TGTGCCAGCAGCCACAGTACTCGCTCTGGGGCCAACGTCCTGACTTTC
>TRBD2|TRBJ2-7|few|TRBV20-1
CSVPGLAYEQYF
TGCAGCGTCCCGGGACTAGCCTACGAGCAGTACTTC
>.|TRBJ2-1|many|TRBV27
CASRKDRIYNEQFF
TGTGCCAGCAGAAAAGACAGGATTTACAATGAGCAGTTCTTC
>.|TRBJ2-5|many|TRBV30
CAWQGFRIETQYF
TGTGCCTGGCAAGGGTTCAGGATTGAAACCCAGTACTTC
>.|TRBJ2-1|many|TRBV7-9
CASILGYGGIYNEQFF
TGTGCCAGCATCCTGGGCTATGGCGGAATATACAATGAGCAGTTCTTC
>.|TRBJ2-7|many|TRBV7-8
CASSPRRMAAYEQYF
TGTGCCAGCAGCCCGCGTCGCATGGCCGCCTACGAGCAGTACTTC
>TRBD2|TRBJ2-7|many|TRBV27
CASSLLGTSGTSYEQYF
TGTGCCAGCAGTTTATTGGGGACTAGCGGGACTTCGTACGAGCAGTACTTC
>.|TRBJ2-4|.|TRBV5-1
CASSGDRAKNIQYF
TGCGCCAGCTCGGGGGACAGAGCCAAAAACATTCAGTACTTC
>.|TRBJ2-6|.|TRBV7-9
CASRPGPGANVLTF
TGTGCCAGCAGACCGGGACCTGGGGCCAACGTCCTGACTTTC
>TRBD1|TRBJ2-5|many|TRBV12-3/TRBV12-4
CASSPGTGLETQYF
TGTGCCAGCAGCCCTGGGACAGGCTTAGAGACCCAGTACTTC
>TRBD2|TRBJ2-5|many|TRBV7-2
CASSLGLGEGQETQYF
TGTGCCAGCAGCTTAGGGTTGGGGGAGGGACAAGAGACCCAGTACTTC
>.|TRBJ2-2|.|TRBV2
CASRLRQVDTGELFF
TGTGCCAGCAGATTACGACAGGTGGACACCGGGGAGCTGTTTTTT
>.|TRBJ2-7|many|TRBV12-3/TRBV12-4
CASSSIGISYEQYF
TGTGCCAGCAGTTCAATCGGAATCTCCTACGAGCAGTACTTC
>.|TRBJ1-2|few|TRBV14
CASSPHGGANYGYTF
TGTGCCAGCAGCCCTCATGGGGGGGCAAACTATGGCTACACCTTC
>TRBD2|TRBJ2-5|.|TRBV3-1
CASSQEGSGRAVKTQYF
TGTGCCAGCAGCCAAGAAGGTAGCGGGAGGGCCGTAAAGACCCAGTACTTC
>TRBD1|TRBJ2-1|many|TRBV27
CASSPLSDRGVEQFF
TGTGCCAGCAGTCCCTTGTCCGACAGGGGCGTCGAGCAGTTCTTC
>TRBD2|TRBJ2-1|.|TRBV14
CASSRTGLAGGNEQFF
TGTGCCAGCAGCCGCACGGGACTAGCGGGAGGCAATGAGCAGTTCTTC
>.|TRBJ2-5|many|TRBV30
CAWGLMQETQYF
TGTGCCTGGGGCCTAATGCAAGAGACCCAGTACTTC
>.|TRBJ2-1|many|TRBV4-1
CASSSLLDGLYNEQFF
TGCGCCAGCAGCTCCTTACTAGATGGGCTTTACAATGAGCAGTTCTTC
>TRBD1|TRBJ2-1|many|TRBV11-2
CASSVDRAPYNEQFF
TGTGCCAGCAGCGTCGACAGGGCCCCCTACAATGAGCAGTTCTTC
>.|TRBJ1-1|many|TRBV30
CAWGRRASGFAEAFF
TGTGCCTGGGGCCGAAGAGCCAGCGGTTTCGCTGAAGCTTTCTTT
>.|TRBJ2-5|medium-sized|TRBV27
CASSLSTGEGETQYF
TGTGCCAGCAGTTTATCAACAGGGGAGGGAGAGACCCAGTACTTC
>.|TRBJ1-2|few|TRBV20-1
CSASSVGTEHGYTF
TGCAGTGCTAGTTCGGTAGGGACGGAGCATGGCTACACCTTC